The 17 T cell receptor beta chains reported below all come from one sample, sequenced in a study of identical twins. TCRdb analysed the 5' RACE reads with MiXCR anew, one entry per CDR3 protein. The data contain about 920,000 distinct CDR3 sequences, roughly an eighth of them singletons. These sequences were also reported in another study, on yellow fever vaccine responses in identical twins.

Sequencing was carried out using PBMCs. The receptors derive from a woman between 18 and 30 years old in good health.

This clonotype has only a few counts. The rearrangement joins TRBV19 to TRBJ2-3; either TRBD1 or TRBD2 may fit D (6 bases each). Germline V gives CDR1 LNHDA, CDR2 SQIVND (reference sequence). The CDR3 has 17 amino acids. Trimming stripped 3 bases from V and 4 bases from J, with 20 bases between. CDR3 coding DNA: TGTGCCAGTAGTATTCGTCTGAGGGGGACGGGGGCAGATACGCAGTATTTT. Protein sequence: CASSIRLRGTGADTQYF. Combining the CDR3 with reference TRBV19 and TRBJ2-3 gives the whole variable domain DGGITQSPKYLFRKEGQNVTLSCEQNLNHDAMYWYRQDPGQGLRLIYYSQIVNDFQKGDIAEGYSVSREKKESFPLTVTSAQKNPTAFYLCASSIRLRGTGADTQYFGPGTRLTVL.

This clonotype has a handful of counts. The chain is built from TRBV6-1 and TRBJ2-2, with D possibly matching TRBD2 (6 bases). CDR1 MNHNS and CDR2 SASEGT come from the germline V gene. CDR3 length: 15 amino acids. Trimming shortened V by 5 bases and J by 4 bases, and 14 bases separated the two germline ends. CDR3 DNA: TGTGCCAGCAGTCCGCCGGGACTCCTCACCGGGGAGCTGTTTTTT. Amino acids: CASSPPGLLTGELFF.

This chain links TRBV5-1 with TRBJ2-5; the D gene is possibly TRBD1 (5 bases). Trimming removed 4 bases at V and 10 bases at J, with 14 bases between. The CDR3 has 12 amino acids. Germline values: CDR1 SGHRS, CDR2 YFSETQ. The CDR3 is CASSQYSTDQYF. The CDR3 DNA reads TGCGCCAGCAGCCAGTATTCGACAGACCAGTACTTC.

This clonotype has a handful of counts. The J gene is TRBJ2-2, the V gene TRBV11-3; 7 positions agree with TRBD2. Germline CDR1 and CDR2: SGHNT and YENEEA. Germline trimming cut 3 bases from V and 0 bases from J; bases unmatched to any gene: 4. The CDR3 has 16 residues. The CDR3 region is CASSFTSAANTGELFF. In DNA form, the CDR3 reads TGTGCCAGCAGCTTCACTAGCGCAGCGAACACCGGGGAGCTGTTTTTT. The variable domain in full, completed from reference TRBV11-3 and TRBJ2-2, reads EAGVVQSPRYKIIEKKQPVAFWCNPISGHNTLYWYLQNLGQGPELLIRYENEEAVDDSQLPKDRFSAERLKGVDSTLKIQPAELGDSAVYLCASSFTSAANTGELFFGEGSRLTVL.

Only a few counts were recorded for this clonotype. The genes are TRBV15 and TRBJ2-7; D possibly uses TRBD1 or TRBD2 (5 bases each). This CDR3 comprises 15 residues. The V end lost 1 base, the J end lost 1 base, and 11 bases lay between the germline ends. Per the germline V gene, CDR1 is LNHNV and CDR2 is YYDKDF (reference sequence). In nucleotides, the CDR3 is TGTGCCACCAGCAGAGGGGACGCCAGGTCCTACGAGCAGTACTTC. Translated: CATSRGDARSYEQYF.

The table lists this clonotype with many counts. V gene TRBV5-5 combines with J gene TRBJ2-3; unclear D gene. The CDR3 spans 14 residues. Per the germline V gene, CDR1 is SGHKS and CDR2 is YYEKEE (reference sequence). V dropped 4 bases and J dropped 1 base, with 10 bases sitting between them. The CDR3 is CASSGPAGTDTQYF. The DNA of the CDR3 is TGTGCCAGCAGCGGGCCCGCCGGCACAGATACGCAGTATTTT.

The genes are TRBV5-8 and TRBJ2-1; no firm D call. V lost 0 bases and J lost 7, with 8 bases in between. The germline V gene encodes CDR1 SGHTS and CDR2 YDEGEE. The CDR3 length is 13 residues. The CDR3 is CASSLVFENEQFF. The DNA of the CDR3 is TGTGCCAGCAGCTTGGTTTTCGAAAATGAGCAGTTCTTC.

In its sample, this clonotype was seen many times. The chain recombines TRBV21-1 with TRBJ2-7; the table's D call, TRBD1, has no DNA check behind it. TRBV21-1 is a pseudogene. This CDR3 spans 15 amino acids. CDR3 in amino acids: CASSKVQGRSYEQYF. CDR3 coding DNA: TGTGCCAGCAGCAAAGTACAGGGCCGCTCCTACGAGCAGTACTTC.

This clonotype was observed a handful of times. The rearrangement joins TRBV6-1 to TRBJ1-2; maybe TRBD1 (6 bases). The CDR3 is 14 residues long. The V end lost 8 bases, the J end lost 8 bases, and 21 bases lay between the germline ends. Germline V gene lookup returns CDR1 MNHNS and CDR2 SASEGT. DNA for the CDR3: TGTGCCAGCCCAATGGCCTTAACAGGGAACGGCTACACCTTC. Translating gives CASPMALTGNGYTF.

This clonotype has more than one count but fewer than ten. V gene TRBV6-2 or TRBV6-3 combines with J gene TRBJ2-1; 11 positions agree with TRBD2. This CDR3 has 17 amino acids. Germline assignment: CDR1 MNHEY and CDR2 SVGEGT. J was trimmed by 8 bases and V by 6 bases; bases with no gene match: 15. The CDR3 DNA reads TGTGCCAGCAGACGACCGGGACTAGCGGATTCGACGGATGAGCAGTTCTTC. This sequence encodes CASRRPGLADSTDEQFF.

The table lists this clonotype with a few counts. DNA for the CDR3: TGTGCCAGCAGTTTAGAGGGACCGCGCTACGAGCAGTACTTC. This codes for CASSLEGPRYEQYF. This chain connects TRBV12-3 or TRBV12-4 to TRBJ2-7; D tentatively reads TRBD1 or TRBD2 (5 bases each). The CDR3 is 14 residues long. V lost 1 base, J lost 3 bases, and 10 bases lay in between.

This clonotype came up many times. The chain joins TRBV7-8 to TRBJ2-3; D not certain. Germline V gene lookup returns CDR1 SGHVS and CDR2 FQNEAQ. The V and J ends lost 1 base and 1 base respectively, with 15 bases between them. CDR3 length: 17 amino acids. The DNA for the CDR3 is TGTGCCAGCAGCTTAGGGGCCGTGGGCGGCGGCACAGATACGCAGTATTTT. Translating gives CASSLGAVGGGTDTQYF.

This clonotype has just a few counts. The chain links TRBV20-1 to TRBJ2-7; D is unclear. CDR1 and CDR2 from the germline V gene are DFQATT and SNEGSKA (reference sequence). This CDR3 comprises 13 residues. Trimming shortened V by 2 bases and J by 7 bases, and 15 bases separated the two germline ends. CDR3 DNA: TGCAGTGCTAGAATGGGCACCTCCTTTGAGCAGTACGTC. Translation gives CSARMGTSFEQYV.

This clonotype was detected a few times. V usage is TRBV12-3 or TRBV12-4 and J usage is TRBJ2-1, with TRBD2 identical over 7 bases. This CDR3 contains 13 residues. V was clipped by 1 base and J by 12 bases; unmatched bases: 6. This CDR3 is CASSLVAGVRQFF. The CDR3 DNA follows: TGTGCCAGCAGTTTAGTCGCGGGAGTTCGGCAGTTCTTC.

CDR3 sequence (DNA): TGTGCCAGCAGCCTTACCGTGGAGGGGACAAATTCACCCCTCCACTTT. Protein product: CASSLTVEGTNSPLHF. This chain joins TRBV3-1 and TRBJ1-6; TRBD1 is a possible D gene (6 bases). Trimming left V 4 bases short and J 7 bases short, with 17 bases between. CDR1 and CDR2 from the germline V gene are LGHDT and YNNKEL (reference sequence). This CDR3 has 16 amino acids.

The chain recombines TRBV6-1 with TRBJ2-6; possibly TRBD2 for D (6 bases). Germline-derived CDR1 and CDR2 are MNHNS and SASEGT. V lost 5 bases and J lost 2, with 13 bases in between. CDR3 length: 16 residues. Here the CDR3 DNA reads TGTGCCAGCAGTCCGGGACTCCCCACTGGGGCCAACGTCCTGACTTTC. Amino acids: CASSPGLPTGANVLTF.

This clonotype came up many times. This chain connects TRBV4-1 to TRBJ2-1, with TRBD2 identical over 9 bases. The CDR3 totals 19 residues. V was pared by 1 base and J by 2 bases, with 12 bases of the junction left unmatched. Germline V gives CDR1 MGHRA, CDR2 YSYEKL. CDR3 residues: CASSQVRSGGPLPYNEQFF. DNA of the CDR3: TGCGCCAGCAGCCAAGTTCGTAGCGGGGGCCCTTTGCCCTACAATGAGCAGTTCTTC.